This entry lists 17 T cell receptor beta chains sequenced from one sample in a study of blood T cells in healthy people across ages. Next came a second PCR, run for about 6 to 11 cycles, which used a sample-barcoded 5' primer along with a J-beta primer mix. TCRdb re-analysed the 5' RACE reads in MiXCR, keeping a single row per CDR3 protein. The repertoire holds around 750,000 distinct CDR3 sequences, with 50% to 65% as singletons. The sequenced material came from blood. The receptors originated from a man older than 75 in good health.

The genes are TRBV29-1 and TRBJ2-1; 7 positions match TRBD2. The junction had 9 bases not matched to a gene; V was cut back by 4 bases and J by 3 bases. Germline CDR1 reads SQVTM; CDR2 reads ANQGSEA. The CDR3 has 15 amino acids. The CDR3 DNA sequence: TGCAGCGTTGGGGTGGCCAGCGGGGTCTACAATGAGCAGTTCTTC. Translated, it gives CSVGVASGVYNEQFF.

This clonotype was counted a few times. CDR3 residues: CASSQDGGGRVEQFF. CDR3 in DNA: TGTGCCAGCAGCCAAGATGGGGGAGGCAGGGTAGAGCAGTTCTTC. The chain employs TRBV4-2 and TRBJ2-1; weak D call: TRBD2 (6 bases). Germline V gene lookup returns CDR1 LGHNA and CDR2 YNFKEQ. V dropped 0 bases and J dropped 10 bases, with 16 bases sitting between them. CDR3 length equals 15 residues.

The CDR3 region has the DNA TGCAGTGCTAGCCCGTTTGCGGGAGGAGAAGAGACCCAGTACTTC. This translates into CSASPFAGGEETQYF. The chain combines TRBV20-1 with TRBJ2-5, with 8 bases that match TRBD2. CDR3 length: 15 amino acids. Germline V CDR1 and CDR2: DFQATT, SNEGSKA (reference sequence). V trimming: 3 bases; J trimming: 3 bases; junction bases outside the gene matches: 9.

This chain connects TRBV11-2 to TRBJ2-1, with 7 bases matching TRBD2. The CDR3 consists of 17 residues. Trimming took 2 bases from V and 3 from J; bases not matched to a gene: 10. CDR1 is SGHAT, CDR2 FQNNGV, per germline. This chain's CDR3 is CASSLSGRGGSYNEQFF. CDR3 nucleotides: TGTGCCAGCAGCTTATCGGGTCGGGGCGGGAGCTACAATGAGCAGTTCTTC. Using reference TRBV11-2 and TRBJ2-1 for the parts outside the CDR3, the full variable domain is EAGVAQSPRYKIIEKRQSVAFWCNPISGHATLYWYQQILGQGPKLLIQFQNNGVVDDSQLPKDRFSAERLKGVDSTLKIQPAKLEDSAVYLCASSLSGRGGSYNEQFFGPGTRLTVL.

CDR3 coding DNA: TGTGCCATCAGTGAGGACAGGAGCTATGGCTACACCTTC. It codes for CAISEDRSYGYTF. The rearrangement links TRBV10-3 to TRBJ1-2; possibly TRBD1 for D (6 bases). The CDR3 covers 13 residues. Germline loops: CDR1 ENHRY, CDR2 SYGVKD. V was pared by 2 bases and J by 4 bases, with 8 bases between.

This rearrangement joins TRBV6-1 to TRBJ1-2; 7 nucleotides line up with TRBD1. Trimming took 6 bases from V and 5 from J; bases not matched to a gene: 9. CDR1 is MNHNS and CDR2 is SASEGT in the germline V gene. The CDR3 has 14 amino acids. The CDR3 is CASRRTGWIYGYTF. CDR3 DNA: TGTGCCAGCAGACGGACAGGATGGATTTATGGCTACACCTTC.

This clonotype has more than one count but fewer than ten. The chain links TRBV12-3 or TRBV12-4 to TRBJ2-1; perhaps TRBD1 as D (5 bases). The CDR3 length is 15 residues. Trimming took off 7 bases at V and 1 base at J, with 14 bases between the two ends. CDR3 sequence: CASTPTRQSYNEQFF. Written as DNA, the CDR3 is TGTGCCAGCACCCCAACCCGACAGTCCTACAATGAGCAGTTCTTC.

As to this clonotype: This may stem from a read error, because a much larger clone lies one nucleotide away. V and J are TRBV2 and TRBJ2-7, with no clear D. CDR3 length equals 15 residues. Germline V gene lookup returns CDR1 SNHLY and CDR2 FYNNEI. V was trimmed by 2 bases and J by 2 bases, leaving 13 bases between them. CDR3 residues: CASSETLRRAYEQYF. The CDR3 DNA follows: TGTGCCAGCAGTGAAACGCTTCGGAGAGCCTACGAGCAGTACTTC.

This chain links TRBV20-1 with TRBJ1-1; 10 bases map to TRBD1. Germline V CDR1 and CDR2: DFQATT, SNEGSKA (reference sequence). J gave up 0 bases and V 0 bases, and 7 bases lay outside the gene matches. The CDR3 is made up of 17 amino acids. The CDR3 DNA reads TGCAGTGCTAGAGATCCCTGGACAGGGGGGATGAACACTGAAGCTTTCTTT. Its translation is CSARDPWTGGMNTEAFF.

The chain is built from TRBV6-6 and TRBJ2-7, with 13 bases that match TRBD2. The J call may be in error: the DNA end matches TRBJ2-5 better. This CDR3 region has 16 residues. Germline lookup yields CDR1 MNHNY and CDR2 SVGAGI (reference sequence). The CDR3 nucleotides read TGTGCCAGCAGCCAAGGGACTAGCGGGAACGGGGAGACCCAGTACTTC. Its protein is CASSQGTSGNGETQYF.

The genes are TRBV5-6 and TRBJ2-5; D is unresolved. The J call could be wrong; TRBJ2-7 is a better fit for the DNA end. Germline CDR1 and CDR2: SGHDT and YYEEEE. The CDR3 loop spans 13 amino acids. In DNA, the CDR3 is TGTGCCAGCAGCTTGACGAGTCTCTACGAGCAGTACTTC. Its protein product is CASSLTSLYEQYF.

This clonotype was seen a handful of times. The chain's CDR3 is CSARRTVGSHQPQHF. The CDR3 DNA follows: TGCAGTGCTAGACGCACTGTGGGCAGTCATCAGCCCCAGCATTTT. The rearrangement links TRBV20-1 to TRBJ1-5, with D unresolved. CDR1 is DFQATT, CDR2 SNEGSKA, per germline (reference sequence). V gave up 2 bases and J gave up 5 bases, with 16 bases separating them. CDR3 size: 15 residues.

The chain couples TRBV9 to TRBJ2-5; D is unresolved. With 0 bases removed from V and 2 bases from J, the gap between germline ends came to 8 bases. The CDR3 loop spans 14 amino acids. The germline CDR1 and CDR2 sequences are SGDLS and YYNGEE. DNA of the CDR3: TGTGCCAGCAGCGTAGACAGCGCTCAAGAGACCCAGTACTTC. This gives the protein CASSVDSAQETQYF.

This chain links TRBV7-3 with TRBJ2-3; no definite D call. The CDR3 extends over 13 amino acids. CDR1 and CDR2 from the germline V gene are SGHTA and FQGTGA. Trimming took 2 bases from V and 6 from J, leaving 9 bases between them. DNA for the CDR3: TGTGCCAGCAGCTTAGAGGTCCCGGATACGCAGTATTTT. It translates to CASSLEVPDTQYF.

This chain links TRBV20-1 with TRBJ2-7; 11 nucleotides align to TRBD2. This CDR3 region has 15 residues. CDR1 and CDR2 from the germline V gene are DFQATT and SNEGSKA (reference sequence). V shed 4 bases, J shed 4 bases, and the junction held 9 bases outside the gene matches. The CDR3 loop is CSANRPGLAAYEQYF. The CDR3, as DNA: TGCAGTGCTAATCGACCGGGACTAGCGGCATACGAGCAGTACTTC.

This chain joins TRBV14 and TRBJ1-1; D is undetermined. The CDR3 sequence is 15 residues long. CDR1 is SGHDN, CDR2 FVKESK, per germline. Trimming removed 0 bases from V and 6 bases from J, with 14 bases in between. CDR3 DNA: TGTGCCAGCAGCCAAGACGGGTTTCGTACCTCTGAAGCTTTCTTT. This translates into CASSQDGFRTSEAFF.

This clonotype showed up just a few times. Compared with germline, one end of the junction differs, possibly owing to a read error. This chain links TRBV3-1 with TRBJ1-1; a weak D match, TRBD1 (5 bases). The CDR3 loop spans 12 amino acids. Germline-derived CDR1 and CDR2 are LGHDT and YNNKEL (reference sequence). This CDR3 is CASRQGEGRAFF. The CDR3 DNA is TGTGCCAGCAGGCAAGGGGAGGGTAGAGCTTTCTTT.